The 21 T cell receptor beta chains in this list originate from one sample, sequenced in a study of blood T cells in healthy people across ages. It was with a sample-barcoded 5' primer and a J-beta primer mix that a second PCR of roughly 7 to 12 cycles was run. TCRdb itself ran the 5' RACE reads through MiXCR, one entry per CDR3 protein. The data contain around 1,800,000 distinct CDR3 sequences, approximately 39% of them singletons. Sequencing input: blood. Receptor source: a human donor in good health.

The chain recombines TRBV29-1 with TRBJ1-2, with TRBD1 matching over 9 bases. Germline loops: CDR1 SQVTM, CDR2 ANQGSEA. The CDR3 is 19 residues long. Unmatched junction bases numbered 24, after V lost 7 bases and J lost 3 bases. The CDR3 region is CSAPAWERTGEFGDYGYTF. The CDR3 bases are TGCAGCGCCCCGGCGTGGGAAAGGACAGGGGAATTCGGAGACTATGGCTACACCTTC. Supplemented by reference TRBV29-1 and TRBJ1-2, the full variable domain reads SAVISQKPSRDICQRGTSLTIQCQVDSQVTMMFWYRQQPGQSLTLIATANQGSEATYESGFVIDKFPISRPNLTFSTLTVSNMSPEDSSIYLCSAPAWERTGEFGDYGYTFGSGTRLTVV.

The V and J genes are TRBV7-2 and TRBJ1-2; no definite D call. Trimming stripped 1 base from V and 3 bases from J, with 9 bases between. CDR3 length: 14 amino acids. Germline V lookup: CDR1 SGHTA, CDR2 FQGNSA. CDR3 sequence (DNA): TGTGCCAGCAGCTTAGATTACCATGACTATGGCTACACCTTC. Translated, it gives CASSLDYHDYGYTF.

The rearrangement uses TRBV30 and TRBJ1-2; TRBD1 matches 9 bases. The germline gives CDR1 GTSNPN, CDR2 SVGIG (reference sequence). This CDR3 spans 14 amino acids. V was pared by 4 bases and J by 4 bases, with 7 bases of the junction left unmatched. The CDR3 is CAWTTTGGSYGYTF. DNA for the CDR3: TGTGCCTGGACCACAACAGGGGGCAGCTATGGCTACACCTTC.

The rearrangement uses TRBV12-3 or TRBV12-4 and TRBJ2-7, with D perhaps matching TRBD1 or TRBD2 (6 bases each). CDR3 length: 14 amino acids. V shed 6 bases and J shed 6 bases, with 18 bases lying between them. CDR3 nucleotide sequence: TGTGCCAGCAGCGTACAGGGTGGAGGGGGCGAGCAGTACTTC. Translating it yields CASSVQGGGGEQYF.

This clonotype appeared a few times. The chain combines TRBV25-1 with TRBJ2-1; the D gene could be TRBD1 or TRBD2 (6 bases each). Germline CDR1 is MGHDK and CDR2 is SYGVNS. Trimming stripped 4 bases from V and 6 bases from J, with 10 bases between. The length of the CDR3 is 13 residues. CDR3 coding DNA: TGTGCCAGCAGTGCTCGGGGGCTCAATGAGCAGTTCTTC. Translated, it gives CASSARGLNEQFF.

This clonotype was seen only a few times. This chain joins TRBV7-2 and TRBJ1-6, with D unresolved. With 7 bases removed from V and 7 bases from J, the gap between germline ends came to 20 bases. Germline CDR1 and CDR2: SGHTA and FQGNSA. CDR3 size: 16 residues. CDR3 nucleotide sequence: TGTGCCAGCACCCTAAATCCGCCAGGAACCAATTCACCCCTCCACTTT. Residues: CASTLNPPGTNSPLHF.

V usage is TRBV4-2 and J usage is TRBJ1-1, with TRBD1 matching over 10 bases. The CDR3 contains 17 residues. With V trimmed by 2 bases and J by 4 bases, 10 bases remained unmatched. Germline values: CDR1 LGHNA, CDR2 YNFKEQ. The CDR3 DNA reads TGTGCCAGCAGCCAAACCCGGGACAGGGGTTCCGGCACTGAAGCTTTCTTT. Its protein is CASSQTRDRGSGTEAFF.

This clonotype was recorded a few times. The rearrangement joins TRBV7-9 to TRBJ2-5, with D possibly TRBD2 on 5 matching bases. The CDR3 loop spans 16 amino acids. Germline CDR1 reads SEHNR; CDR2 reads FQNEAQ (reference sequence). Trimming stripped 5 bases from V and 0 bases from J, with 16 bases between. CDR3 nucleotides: TGTGCCAGCAGCCTGAGGGTTTTGAGACACCAAGAGACCCAGTACTTC. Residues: CASSLRVLRHQETQYF.

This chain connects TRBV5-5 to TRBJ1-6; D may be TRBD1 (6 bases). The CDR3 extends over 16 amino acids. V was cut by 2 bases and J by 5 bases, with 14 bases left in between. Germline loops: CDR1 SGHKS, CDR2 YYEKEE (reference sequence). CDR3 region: CASSFGGQRDNSPLHF. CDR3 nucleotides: TGTGCCAGCAGCTTCGGAGGACAGCGAGATAATTCACCCCTCCACTTT.

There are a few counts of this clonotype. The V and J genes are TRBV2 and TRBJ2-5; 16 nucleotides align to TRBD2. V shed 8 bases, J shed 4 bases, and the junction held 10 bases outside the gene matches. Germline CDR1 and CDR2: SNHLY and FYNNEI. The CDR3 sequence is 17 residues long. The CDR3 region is CASLMGLAGGPGETQYF. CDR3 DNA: TGTGCCAGCCTAATGGGACTAGCGGGGGGGCCGGGAGAGACCCAGTACTTC.

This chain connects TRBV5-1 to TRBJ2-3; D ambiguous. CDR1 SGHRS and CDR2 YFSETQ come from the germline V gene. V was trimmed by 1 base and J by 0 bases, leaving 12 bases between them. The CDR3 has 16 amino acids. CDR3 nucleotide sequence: TGCGCCAGCAGCTTGAATCAGGCGACTAGCACAGATACGCAGTATTTT. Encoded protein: CASSLNQATSTDTQYF.

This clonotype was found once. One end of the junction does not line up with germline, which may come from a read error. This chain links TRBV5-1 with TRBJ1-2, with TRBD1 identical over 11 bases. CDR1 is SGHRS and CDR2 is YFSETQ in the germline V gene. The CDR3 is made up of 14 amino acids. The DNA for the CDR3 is TGCACCAGCAGCCCGGGGACAGGGGGCTATGGCTACACCTTC. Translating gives CTSSPGTGGYGYTF.

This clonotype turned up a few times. The DNA for the CDR3 is TGCAGTGCTAGTCTTACTGGGGCCAACGTCCTGACTTTC. Translation: CSASLTGANVLTF. This sequence joins TRBV20-1 and TRBJ2-6; D remains unclear. Trimming stripped 3 bases from V and 2 bases from J, with 5 bases between. CDR3 length: 13 amino acids. The germline V gene has CDR1 DFQATT and CDR2 SNEGSKA (reference sequence).

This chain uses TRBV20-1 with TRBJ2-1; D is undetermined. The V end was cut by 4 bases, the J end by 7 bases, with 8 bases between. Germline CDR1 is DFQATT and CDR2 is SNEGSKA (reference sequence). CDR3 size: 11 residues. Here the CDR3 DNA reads TGCAGTGCTAACATCGGGAATGAGCAGTTCTTC. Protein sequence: CSANIGNEQFF.

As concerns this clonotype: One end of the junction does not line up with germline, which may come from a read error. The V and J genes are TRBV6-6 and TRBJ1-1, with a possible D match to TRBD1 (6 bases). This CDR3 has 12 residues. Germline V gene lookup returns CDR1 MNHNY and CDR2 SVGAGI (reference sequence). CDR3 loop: CAATGGDTETFF. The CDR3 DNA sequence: TGTGCCGCCACCGGGGGGGACACTGAAACTTTCTTT.

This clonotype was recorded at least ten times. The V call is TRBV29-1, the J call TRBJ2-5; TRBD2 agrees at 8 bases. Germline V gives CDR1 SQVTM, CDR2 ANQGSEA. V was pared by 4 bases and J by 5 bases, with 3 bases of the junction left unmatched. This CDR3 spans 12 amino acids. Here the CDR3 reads CSVVERGETQYF. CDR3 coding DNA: TGCAGCGTTGTCGAGCGGGGGGAGACCCAGTACTTC.

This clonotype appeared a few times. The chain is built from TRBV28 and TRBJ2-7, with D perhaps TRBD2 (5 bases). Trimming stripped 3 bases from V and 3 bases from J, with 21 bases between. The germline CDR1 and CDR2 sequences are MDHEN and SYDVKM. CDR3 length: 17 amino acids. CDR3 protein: CASSFAGEGTSFYEQYF. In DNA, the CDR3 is TGTGCCAGCAGTTTCGCGGGCGAGGGTACCTCTTTCTACGAGCAGTACTTC. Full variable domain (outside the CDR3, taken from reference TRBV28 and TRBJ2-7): DVKVTQSSRYLVKRTGEKVFLECVQDMDHENMFWYRQDPGLGLRLIYFSYDVKMKEKGDIPEGYSVSREKKERFSLILESASTNQTSMYLCASSFAGEGTSFYEQYFGPGTRLTVT.

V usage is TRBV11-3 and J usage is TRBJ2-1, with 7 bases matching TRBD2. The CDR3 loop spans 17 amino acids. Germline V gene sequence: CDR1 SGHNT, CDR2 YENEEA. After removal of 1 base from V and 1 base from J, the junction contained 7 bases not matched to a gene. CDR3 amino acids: CASSLASGLTSYNEQFF. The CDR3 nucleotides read TGTGCCAGCAGCTTAGCTAGCGGCCTCACATCCTACAATGAGCAGTTCTTC.

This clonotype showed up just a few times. The CDR3 DNA reads as TGTGCCAGCAGGGCGGACAGGGACTATGGCTACACCTTC. Protein: CASRADRDYGYTF. The rearrangement links TRBV27 to TRBJ1-2; 8 bases align to TRBD1. Unmatched junction bases numbered 3, after V lost 6 bases and J lost 3 bases. Germline lookup yields CDR1 MNHEY and CDR2 SMNVEV (reference sequence). CDR3 length: 13 residues.

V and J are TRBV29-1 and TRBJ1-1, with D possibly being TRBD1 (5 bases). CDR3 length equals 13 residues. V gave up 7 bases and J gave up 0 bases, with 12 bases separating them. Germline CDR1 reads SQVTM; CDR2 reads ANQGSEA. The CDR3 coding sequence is TGCAGCGGCCAGGGCGGCCTGAACACTGAAGCTTTCTTT. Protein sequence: CSGQGGLNTEAFF.

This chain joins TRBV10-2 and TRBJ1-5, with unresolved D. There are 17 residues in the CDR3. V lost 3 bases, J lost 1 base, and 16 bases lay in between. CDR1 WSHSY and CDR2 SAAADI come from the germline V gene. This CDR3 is CASSDSGGPTSNQPQHF. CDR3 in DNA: TGCGCCAGCAGTGATAGTGGAGGTCCAACAAGCAATCAGCCCCAGCATTTT.